One sample yielded the 3 T cell receptor beta chains listed below, sequenced in a study of PD-L1 blockade in urothelial cancer. Measured with immunoSEQ multiplex PCR; TCRdb has only the in-frame clones, and not every one. The sample records around 51,000 clones, roughly 86% being singletons. The source material was PBMCs, sampled around atezolizumab (anti-PD-L1) treatment. The receptors were gathered from a man aged 55 to 70 with urothelial cancer.

The genes are TRBV7-2 and TRBJ2-7; 7 bases map to TRBD1. CDR3 length equals 14 residues. Germline-derived CDR1 and CDR2 are SGHTA and FQGNSA. V gave up 6 bases and J gave up 3 bases; unmatched junction bases: 8. CDR3 nucleotides: TGTGCCAGCAGGGCCCGGGGACAGATCTACGAGCAGTACTTC. Translation gives CASRARGQIYEQYF.

The chain is built from TRBV19 and TRBJ2-3; D may be TRBD1 (6 bases). V lost 5 bases and J lost 1, with 16 bases in between. CDR3 length: 16 amino acids. In germline, CDR1 is LNHDA, CDR2 SQIVND (reference sequence). The CDR3 sequence: CASSGFRGEGTDTQYF. CDR3 nucleotide sequence: TGTGCCAGTAGTGGTTTCAGGGGAGAGGGCACAGATACGCAGTATTTT. Combining the CDR3 with reference TRBV19 and TRBJ2-3 gives the whole variable domain DGGITQSPKYLFRKEGQNVTLSCEQNLNHDAMYWYRQDPGQGLRLIYYSQIVNDFQKGDIAEGYSVSREKKESFPLTVTSAQKNPTAFYLCASSGFRGEGTDTQYFGPGTRLTVL.

J is TRBJ2-1 and V is TRBV7-2; D uncertain. The CDR3 runs 12 residues. Germline V lookup: CDR1 SGHTA, CDR2 FQGNSA. CDR3 sequence reads: CASAILSYEQFF. The DNA of the CDR3 is TGTGCAAGCGCTATATTATCGTATGAGCAGTTCTTC. Full variable domain (outside the CDR3, taken from reference TRBV7-2 and TRBJ2-1): GAGVSQSPSNKVTEKGKDVELRCDPISGHTALYWYRQSLGQGLEFLIYFQGNSAPDKSGLPSDRFSAERTGGSVSTLTIQRTQQEDSAVYLCASAILSYEQFFGPGTRLTVL.